This TCR beta chain was captured in a study of blood T cell repertoires in COVID-19. Participant ages covered about 18 to 89 years across about two dozen US areas. Clinical history reported by participants formed the basis on which cohorts were assigned. Cohort 3 donors were reported recovered after two negative PCRs, clearance, or symptom resolution. Original data processing: Amplification with reference gene primers provided the estimates of nucleated cell counts. The assay was immunoSEQ multiplex PCR, and TCRdb's table has in-frame clones only and misses some. The V and J calls and clone size are taken from that table; D and trimming were inferred from the DNA. Of 500,000 or so clones listed, roughly 90% are singletons. This CDR3 spans 14 amino acids. Germline V lookup: CDR1 SGDLS, CDR2 YYNGEE. Trimming removed 0 bases from V and 2 bases from J, with 9 bases in between.

The specimen sequenced was PBMCs or T cells enriched from blood (not recorded which). This sequence originates from a woman between 18 and 29 years old who had recovered from COVID-19. This chain joins TRBV9 and TRBJ2-7; D unresolved. Written as DNA, the CDR3 is TGTGCCAGCAGCGTAGATCCGGTAACCTACGAGCAGTACTTC. This translates into CASSVDPVTYEQYF.